The rows below give T cell receptor beta chains drawn from one sample of a study of blood T cell repertoires in COVID-19. Produced via immunoSEQ multiplex PCR; TCRdb's table is partial and in-frame only. The data show about 34,000 clones, about 90% seen once. The material sequenced was peripheral blood. These receptors were taken from a man aged 55 to 70 with active COVID-19. CDR3s include the opening cysteine and the closing phenylalanine or tryptophan. D genes are given only for firm matches. The size entry is marked missing in some rows and otherwise reads once, few, many or a size class.

15 | TRBD1 | NA | TRBJ1-1 | TRBV18 | TGTGCCAGCTCCCTCGGACAGGGCGAGTTGACTGAAGCTTTCTTT | CASSLGQGELTEAFF
15 | TRBD2 | NA | TRBJ2-1 | TRBV7-2 | TGTGCCAGCAGCTTAAGGGGACTAGTAGGCAATGAGCAGTTCTTC | CASSLRGLVGNEQFF
14 | TRBD1 | NA | TRBJ1-1 | TRBV24-1 | TGTGCCACCAGTGGCTCGACAGGGGACACTGAAGCTTTCTTT | CATSGSTGDTEAFF
17 | TRBD2 | NA | TRBJ2-3 | TRBV11-2 | TGTGCCAGCAGCCACACCGGACTAGCGGGAGCCACATATACGCAGTATTTT | CASSHTGLAGATYTQYF
14 | NA | NA | TRBJ1-2 | TRBV28 | TGTGCCAGCAGTTTAGCAGGGCACGGCTATGGCTACACCTTC | CASSLAGHGYGYTF
13 | TRBD1 | NA | TRBJ1-2 | TRBV12-3/TRBV12-4 | TGTGCCAGCAGTTTGCCAGGGGGCTATGGCTACACCTTC | CASSLPGGYGYTF
15 | NA | NA | TRBJ2-5 | TRBV19 | TGTGCCAGTAGTGCCGGAGACAGTCCCCAAGAGACCCAGTACTTC | CASSAGDSPQETQYF
14 | NA | NA | TRBJ1-1 | TRBV28 | TGTGCCAGCAGTTTCCGGGATCGGGTCACTGAAGCTTTCTTT | CASSFRDRVTEAFF
13 | NA | NA | TRBJ1-2 | TRBV30 | TGTGCCTGGAGTCCGCGGGCAGGGGAGGGCTACACCTTC | CAWSPRAGEGYTF
15 | NA | NA | TRBJ1-1 | TRBV7-2 | TGTGCCAGCAGCTCTGGCCGGGGGAGGTGGACTGAAGCTTTCTTT | CASSSGRGRWTEAFF
13 | TRBD2 | NA | TRBJ2-3 | TRBV30 | TGTGCCTGGATCCCGGGAGGCTTAGATACGCAGTATTTT | CAWIPGGLDTQYF
16 | NA | NA | TRBJ2-7 | TRBV5-3 | TGTGCCAGAAGCTTGGCCTTGGCGGGGAAGATCCACGAGCAGTACTTC | CARSLALAGKIHEQYF
15 | TRBD2 | NA | TRBJ2-2 | TRBV2 | TGTGCCAGCAGTGTCGGGGCAGGGAGGGCCGGGGAGCTGTTTTTT | CASSVGAGRAGELFF
15 | NA | NA | TRBJ2-7 | TRBV7-3 | TGTGCCAGCAGCTTAATGGCAGGAGGGGCCTACGAGCAGTACTTC | CASSLMAGGAYEQYF
15 | NA | NA | TRBJ2-7 | TRBV11-2 | TGTGCCAGCAGCTTCTCCCCCGGCGGCCACTACGAGCAGTACTTC | CASSFSPGGHYEQYF
16 | TRBD1 | NA | TRBJ2-1 | TRBV5-1 | TGCGCCAGCAGCTCTGGGGGGCCAGGGGGCGGATGGAAGCAGTTCTTC | CASSSGGPGGGWKQFF
14 | NA | NA | TRBJ1-1 | TRBV7-3 | TGTGCCAGCACCCCTCGGGGGGGAGACACTGAAGCTTTCTTT | CASTPRGGDTEAFF
14 | TRBD1 | NA | TRBJ2-7 | TRBV5-1 | TGCGCCAGCAGCCCCGGACAGGGACTTTACGAGCAGTACTTC | CASSPGQGLYEQYF
12 | NA | NA | TRBJ2-4 | TRBV29-1 | TGCAGCGTTGAAGGGGCCCCGAACATTCAGTACTTC | CSVEGAPNIQYF
15 | TRBD1 | NA | TRBJ2-7 | TRBV27 | TGTGCCAGCAGTTTCTCCGGGACAGGGTCCTACGAGCAGTACTTC | CASSFSGTGSYEQYF
18 | TRBD2 | NA | TRBJ2-1 | TRBV7-8 | TGTGCCAGCAGCTTAGGCCCAACAACTAGCGGGAGGTTCAATGAGCAGTTCTTC | CASSLGPTTSGRFNEQFF
14 | TRBD2 | once | TRBJ2-5 | TRBV5-4 | TGTGCCAGCAGCTTGAGGCGGGAGGGAGAGACCCAGTACTTC | CASSLRREGETQYF
14 | TRBD1 | NA | TRBJ2-2 | TRBV24-1 | TGTGCCACCAGTGATTGGGGACAGACCGGGGAGCTGTTTTTT | CATSDWGQTGELFF
17 | TRBD2 | once | TRBJ2-5 | TRBV28 | TGTGCCAGCAGTTCCCGACAAGCCTCTAGCGGCCAAGAGACCCAGTACTTC | CASSSRQASSGQETQYF
13 | TRBD2 | NA | TRBJ2-7 | TRBV5-1 | TGCGCCAGCAGCGTCAGCGGGGGGGACGAGCAGTACTTC | CASSVSGGDEQYF
17 | TRBD1 | NA | TRBJ2-1 | TRBV6-1 | TGTGCCAGCAGTGAGGGACGGGACAGGGGGTGGTACAATGAGCAGTTCTTC | CASSEGRDRGWYNEQFF
15 | TRBD1 | NA | TRBJ1-1 | TRBV4-1 | TGCGCCAGCAGCCAAGCGGGACAGGGTGGCACTGAAGCTTTCTTT | CASSQAGQGGTEAFF
16 | TRBD1 | once | TRBJ1-4 | TRBV19 | TGTGCCAGTAGTGACGACAGGGGGCCGACTAATGAAAAACTGTTTTTT | CASSDDRGPTNEKLFF
13 | NA | NA | TRBJ2-5 | TRBV29-1 | TGCAGCGTCCGGACAGCAGCCCAAGAGACCCAGTACTTC | CSVRTAAQETQYF
13 | NA | NA | TRBJ2-7 | TRBV10-1 | TGCGCCAGCAGTGAGTCGGGTGGGGGGAAGCAGTACTTC | CASSESGGGKQYF
18 | TRBD1 | few | TRBJ1-5 | TRBV5-3 | TGTGCCAGAAGCTTAGGACGACAGGGGGTAGATTGTAGTCAGCCCCAGCATTTT | CARSLGRQGVDCSQPQHF
15 | TRBD1 | NA | TRBJ2-7 | TRBV6-2/TRBV6-3 | TGTGCCAGCAGTTACCTGGGACAGGGTCCCTACGAGCAGTACTTC | CASSYLGQGPYEQYF
13 | TRBD1 | NA | TRBJ1-2 | TRBV11-2 | TGTGCCAGCAGCCCCAGACAGGGGGAAGGCTACACCTTC | CASSPRQGEGYTF
14 | TRBD1 | NA | TRBJ1-2 | TRBV7-8 | TGTGCCAGCAGCTTTTCGGGACAGACGGGCGGCTACACCTTC | CASSFSGQTGGYTF
14 | NA | NA | TRBJ1-2 | TRBV30 | TGTGCCTGGAGTGTTCCACAACTATGGGATGGCTACACCTTC | CAWSVPQLWDGYTF
15 | NA | NA | TRBJ1-6 | TRBV27 | TGTGCCAGCAGTTTGGCCGGACAGCCTAATTCACCCCTCCACTTT | CASSLAGQPNSPLHF
16 | TRBD1 | NA | TRBJ1-3 | TRBV5-1 | TGCGCCAGCAGCTTGCTTGGGACAGAGCCGGGAAACACCATATATTTT | CASSLLGTEPGNTIYF
15 | NA | NA | TRBJ2-5 | TRBV2 | TGTGCCAGCAGTGAAGCGCTTCCCCCGGGAGAGACCCAGTACTTC | CASSEALPPGETQYF
15 | NA | NA | TRBJ2-2 | TRBV9 | TGTGCCAGCAGCGTAGATCCAGCGGGCACCGGGGAGCTGTTTTTT | CASSVDPAGTGELFF
16 | TRBD2 | NA | TRBJ2-1 | TRBV7-2 | TGTGCCAGCAGCTCCCAAGCGGGAGTCAGTTACAATGAGCAGTTCTTC | CASSSQAGVSYNEQFF